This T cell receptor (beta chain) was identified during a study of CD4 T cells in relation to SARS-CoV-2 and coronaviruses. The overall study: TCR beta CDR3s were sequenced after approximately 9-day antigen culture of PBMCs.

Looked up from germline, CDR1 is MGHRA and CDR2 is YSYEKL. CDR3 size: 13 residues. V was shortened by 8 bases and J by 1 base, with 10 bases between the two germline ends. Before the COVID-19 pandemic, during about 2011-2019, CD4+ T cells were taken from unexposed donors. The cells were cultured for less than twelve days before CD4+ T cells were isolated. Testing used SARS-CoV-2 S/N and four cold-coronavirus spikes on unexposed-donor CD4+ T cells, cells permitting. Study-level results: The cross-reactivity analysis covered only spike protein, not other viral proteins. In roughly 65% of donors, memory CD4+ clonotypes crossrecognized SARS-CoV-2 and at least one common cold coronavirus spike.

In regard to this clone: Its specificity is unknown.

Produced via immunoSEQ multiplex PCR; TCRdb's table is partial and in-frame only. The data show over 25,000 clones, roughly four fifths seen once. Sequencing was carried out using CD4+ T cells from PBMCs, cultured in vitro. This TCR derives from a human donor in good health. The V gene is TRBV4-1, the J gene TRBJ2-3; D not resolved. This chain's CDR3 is CASGIAGTDTQYF. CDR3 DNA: TGCGCCAGCGGGATCGCGGGCACAGATACGCAGTATTTT.